The 14 T cell receptor beta chains presented below share a single source sample, sequenced in a study of T cell responses to AZD1222 COVID-19 vaccine. Produced via immunoSEQ multiplex PCR; TCRdb's table is partial and in-frame only. The data contain about 160,000 clones, 70% to 90% of them singletons. The specimen was peripheral blood, collected 28 days after the second AZD1222 dose. The origin of the receptors is an adult who received the AZD1222 COVID-19 vaccine.

The rearrangement joins TRBV5-4 to TRBJ1-1; 9 bases are shared with TRBD1. V dropped 1 base and J dropped 5; count of bases not matched to a gene: 3. Germline values: CDR1 SGHNT, CDR2 YYREEE (reference sequence). The CDR3 is made up of 14 amino acids. CDR3 nucleotides: TGTGCCAGCAGCTTGAGGACAGGGGTGACTGAAGCTTTCTTT. This translates into CASSLRTGVTEAFF. Together with reference TRBV5-4 and TRBJ1-1, the CDR3 gives the full variable domain: ETGVTQSPTHLIKTRGQQVTLRCSSQSGHNTVSWYQQALGQGPQFIFQYYREEENGRGNFPPRFSGLQFPNYSSELNVNALELDDSALYLCASSLRTGVTEAFFGQGTRLTVV.

This chain joins TRBV10-2 and TRBJ2-7, with TRBD2 matching over 11 bases. Trimming removed 7 bases from V and 0 bases from J; junction bases left unmatched: 5. In germline, CDR1 is WSHSY, CDR2 SAAADI. This CDR3 contains 15 residues. The DNA for the CDR3 is TGCGCCAGCACCCAGACTAGCGGGGCCTCCTACGAGCAGTACTTC. Encoded protein: CASTQTSGASYEQYF.

The CDR3 loop reads CAISEGSGVETQYF. CDR3 bases: TGTGCCATCAGTGAAGGGTCGGGGGTAGAGACCCAGTACTTC. The V call is TRBV10-3, the J call TRBJ2-5, with D possibly TRBD2 on 6 matching bases. This CDR3 is 14 amino acids long. V was trimmed by 3 bases and J by 4 bases, leaving 12 bases between them. Germline CDR1 ENHRY, CDR2 SYGVKD.

The chain carries TRBV6-5 and TRBJ1-5; a possible D gene is TRBD1 (6 bases). V was cut by 5 bases and J by 4 bases, with 9 bases left in between. Germline values: CDR1 MNHEY, CDR2 SVGAGI. The CDR3 has 13 amino acids. The DNA of the CDR3 is TGTGCCAGCAGTAAGACAGGTAATCAGCCCCAGCATTTT. Translated, it gives CASSKTGNQPQHF.

The chain has TRBV27 and TRBJ1-1; no clear D. V lost 8 bases, J lost 0 bases, and 10 bases lay in between. The CDR3 runs to 13 residues. Per germline, CDR1 MNHEY and CDR2 SMNVEV (reference sequence). CDR3 in amino acids: CASQRGVNTEAFF. CDR3 coding DNA: TGTGCCAGCCAACGTGGGGTGAACACTGAAGCTTTCTTT.

The V and J genes are TRBV30 and TRBJ1-6, with no clear D. Deletions cut 0 bases from V and 9 bases from J, with 3 bases between. Germline V gene lookup returns CDR1 GTSNPN and CDR2 SVGIG (reference sequence). The CDR3 is 11 amino acids. The CDR3 DNA sequence: TGTGCCTGGAGTGTACTTTCACCCCTCCACTTT. The encoded protein is CAWSVLSPLHF.

This clone turned up a few times. CDR3 amino acids: CAIKRGLTYNSPLHF. The CDR3 nucleotides are TGTGCCATAAAACGGGGCCTTACTTATAATTCACCCCTCCACTTT. The V and J genes are TRBV6-5 and TRBJ1-6; maybe TRBD1 (5 bases). Germline V gene sequence: CDR1 MNHEY, CDR2 SVGAGI. Trimming shortened V by 10 bases and J by 4 bases, and 17 bases separated the two germline ends. The CDR3 spans 15 residues.

The chain carries TRBV5-1 and TRBJ2-3; 12 nucleotides align to TRBD2. Germline V gene data show CDR1 as SGHRS and CDR2 as YFSETQ. The CDR3 is 19 residues long. The V and J ends lost 1 base and 2 bases, in that order; junction bases with no gene match: 11. In nucleotides, the CDR3 is TGCGCCAGCAGCTTGACACTAGCGGGGGGCCCGACTTTCACAGATACGCAGTATTTT. It is translated as CASSLTLAGGPTFTDTQYF.

The rearrangement joins TRBV7-9 to TRBJ1-2; a possible D gene is TRBD1 (5 bases). This CDR3 contains 14 residues. V lost 6 bases and J 8 bases, leaving 19 bases between the germline ends. CDR1 is SEHNR, CDR2 FQNEAQ, per germline (reference sequence). Here the CDR3 reads CASSWDGLISGYTF. The CDR3 nucleotides read TGTGCCAGCAGTTGGGACGGACTTATTTCCGGCTACACCTTC.

This clone has a single count. The V and J genes are TRBV3-1 (or the pseudogene TRBV3-2) and TRBJ1-1; tentative D call: TRBD1 (5 bases). The germline gives CDR1 LGHDT, CDR2 YNNKEL (reference sequence). This CDR3 has 14 amino acids. The V end was cut by 2 bases, the J end by 2 bases, with 9 bases between. CDR3 region: CASSQYGGNTEAFF. CDR3 bases: TGTGCCAGCAGCCAATACGGGGGAAACACTGAAGCTTTCTTT.

The DNA of the CDR3 is TGTGCCAGCAGCTTATTGAAGCCCGTTAGCATTTCACCCCTCCACTTT. Translated, it gives CASSLLKPVSISPLHF. The chain employs TRBV11-2 and TRBJ1-6; D is unclear. CDR1 SGHAT and CDR2 FQNNGV come from the germline V gene. The CDR3 length is 16 residues. Trimming cost V 2 bases and J 9 bases, with 17 bases left between them.

This chain connects TRBV5-1 to TRBJ1-4, with 8 bases lining up with TRBD1. There are 14 residues in the CDR3. Trimming at V came to 4 bases and at J to 8 bases, leaving 7 bases not matched to a gene. Germline-derived CDR1 and CDR2 are SGHRS and YFSETQ. The DNA of the CDR3 is TGCGCCAGCAGCCTTGACAGGGGAGCAGAAAAACTGTTTTTT. Its protein is CASSLDRGAEKLFF.

The chain links TRBV4-2 to TRBJ2-5; 8 nucleotides agree with TRBD2. This CDR3 has 14 residues. Germline CDR1 is LGHNA and CDR2 is YNFKEQ. Trimming removed 4 bases from V and 4 bases from J; junction bases left unmatched: 5. CDR3 in DNA: TGTGCCAGCAGCCCCGGGGGGGCAGGAGAGACCCAGTACTTC. Its protein product is CASSPGGAGETQYF.

The J gene is TRBJ1-2, the V gene TRBV2; D gene unclear. The V and J ends lost 4 bases and 8 bases respectively, with 11 bases between them. Germline assignment: CDR1 SNHLY and CDR2 FYNNEI. The CDR3 loop spans 12 amino acids. For the CDR3, the DNA is TGTGCCAGCAGTGGGGTAACGGCAGGCTACACCTTC. Protein: CASSGVTAGYTF.